Following are 17 T cell receptor beta chains from one sample sequenced in a study of T cell repertoires in ileal Crohn's disease. The assay was immunoSEQ multiplex PCR, and TCRdb's table has in-frame clones only and misses some. The table has about 3,000 clones, about nine tenths seen once. Noted time point: neoterminal ileum biopsy at postoperative endoscopy, about 6 months after surgery. Sequencing used ileal tissue. The receptors derive from an adult with Crohn's disease.

The count of this clone is one. This rearrangement joins TRBV5-6 to TRBJ2-2; D possibly uses TRBD1 or TRBD2 (5 bases each). CDR1 SGHDT and CDR2 YYEEEE come from the germline V gene. The CDR3 is made up of 15 amino acids. V was shortened by 3 bases and J by 6 bases, with 15 bases between the two germline ends. The CDR3 sequence is CASSSRDHQAGELFF. CDR3 DNA: TGTGCCAGCAGCTCCCGGGACCACCAAGCCGGGGAGCTGTTTTTT.

V usage is TRBV5-8 and J usage is TRBJ2-7; possible D gene TRBD2, 5 bases. The CDR3 has 11 amino acids. V lost 2 bases and J 11 bases, leaving 11 bases between the germline ends. The V gene's germline CDR1 is SGHTS and CDR2 YDEGEE. CDR3 region: CASSFRGLEYF. As DNA, the CDR3 is TGTGCCAGCAGCTTCCGGGGTTTGGAGTACTTC. The whole variable domain, remainder taken from reference TRBV5-8 and TRBJ2-7, is EAGVTQSPTHLIKTRGQQATLRCSPISGHTSVYWYQQALGLGLQFLLWYDEGEERNRGNFPPRFSGRQFPNYSSELNVNALELEDSALYLCASSFRGLEYFGPGTRLTVT.

The chain has TRBV6-5 and TRBJ2-7, with D possibly matching TRBD2 (6 bases). The CDR3 contains 15 residues. Germline V CDR1 and CDR2: MNHEY, SVGAGI. Trimming took off 6 bases at V and 3 bases at J, with 18 bases between the two ends. The CDR3 is CASSPLGGSGYEQYF. CDR3 DNA: TGTGCCAGCAGCCCCTTGGGGGGTAGCGGCTACGAGCAGTACTTC.

This chain uses TRBV28 with TRBJ1-2; the D is unclear. V lost 3 bases, J lost 3 bases, and 8 bases lay in between. CDR1 is MDHEN and CDR2 is SYDVKM in the germline V gene. This CDR3 has 13 amino acids. CDR3 nucleotide sequence: TGTGCCAGCAGTTTGGGTTTGGACTATGGCTACACCTTC. Amino acid sequence: CASSLGLDYGYTF.

Points on this clone: Because the CDR3's place on the DNA is in doubt, the DNA is left out and the CDR3 is given as listed by TCRdb. The chain employs TRBV11-1 and TRBJ2-7; the D call of TRBD2 is as the table states it, not checked on the DNA. The CDR3 spans 16 amino acids, including both terminal residues. Per germline, CDR1 SGHAT and CDR2 FQDESV (reference sequence). This chain's CDR3 is CASSLQFGSGSHEQYF.

This sequence joins TRBV28 and TRBJ2-2, with 7 bases identical to TRBD1. V lost 5 bases to trimming and J lost 1 base; unmatched junction nucleotides: 4. The CDR3 is 15 amino acids. Looked up from germline, CDR1 is MDHEN and CDR2 is SYDVKM. The CDR3 loop reads CASSSRDRNTGELFF. The CDR3 bases are TGTGCCAGCAGTAGCCGGGACAGGAACACCGGGGAGCTGTTTTTT.

The genes are TRBV11-2 and TRBJ2-2, with TRBD1 matching over 7 bases. CDR1 and CDR2 from the germline V gene are SGHAT and FQNNGV. This CDR3 is 14 amino acids long. Trimming at V came to 5 bases and at J to 4 bases, leaving 4 bases not matched to a gene. In DNA, the CDR3 is TGTGCCAGCAGCCGAGACAGGGCCACCGGGGAGCTGTTTTTT. Its protein is CASSRDRATGELFF. Looking up the rest from reference TRBV11-2 and TRBJ2-2 gives the full variable domain: EAGVAQSPRYKIIEKRQSVAFWCNPISGHATLYWYQQILGQGPKLLIQFQNNGVVDDSQLPKDRFSAERLKGVDSTLKIQPAKLEDSAVYLCASSRDRATGELFFGEGSRLTVL.

The chain recombines TRBV9 with TRBJ1-5; D not certain. This CDR3 region has 14 residues. V gave up 0 bases and J gave up 3 bases, with 7 bases separating them. Per germline, CDR1 SGDLS and CDR2 YYNGEE. CDR3 amino acids: CASSVGLTNQPQHF. DNA of the CDR3: TGTGCCAGCAGCGTAGGACTAACCAATCAGCCCCAGCATTTT.

As concerns this clone: Other DNA sequences from this sample encode an identical CDR3 as well. The chain links TRBV6-5 to TRBJ2-7; TRBD2 matches at 14 bases. V dropped 0 bases and J dropped 6; count of bases not matched to a gene: 4. The germline V gene encodes CDR1 MNHEY and CDR2 SVGAGI. The CDR3 contains 16 residues. In nucleotides, the CDR3 is TGTGCCAGCAGTTACTCTGGACTAGCGGGGGGAGGCGAGCAGTACTTC. This gives the protein CASSYSGLAGGGEQYF.

This sequence joins TRBV28 and TRBJ2-3; 14 bases line up with TRBD2. The ends lost 6 bases at V and 4 bases at J; junction bases unmatched: 3. Per the germline V gene, CDR1 is MDHEN and CDR2 is SYDVKM. There are 15 residues in the CDR3. The CDR3 here is CASRGTSGSSDTQYF. The DNA of the CDR3 is TGTGCCAGCAGGGGGACTAGCGGGAGTTCAGATACGCAGTATTTT.

The chain couples TRBV5-1 to TRBJ2-3; TRBD2 matches 12 bases. J was trimmed by 6 bases and V by 0 bases; bases with no gene match: 8. This CDR3 spans 17 amino acids. The germline V gene encodes CDR1 SGHRS and CDR2 YFSETQ. CDR3 coding DNA: TGCGCCAGCAGCTTGGCCGCTAGCGGGGGGGCCCTCGATACGCAGTATTTT. Protein: CASSLAASGGALDTQYF.

The chain uses TRBV6-4 and TRBJ2-1, with 11 bases that match TRBD2. The J segment lost 3 bases and the V segment lost 2 bases, leaving 0 bases of the junction unmatched. This CDR3 is 15 amino acids long. The germline CDR1 and CDR2 sequences are MRHNA and SNTAGT. The CDR3 here is CASSDLAGGYNEQFF. As DNA, the CDR3 is TGTGCCAGCAGTGACCTAGCGGGAGGCTACAATGAGCAGTTCTTC.

V usage is TRBV19 and J usage is TRBJ1-1; possible D gene TRBD1, 5 bases. Looked up from germline, CDR1 is LNHDA and CDR2 is SQIVND (reference sequence). Trimming pared 2 bases from V and 5 bases from J, leaving 12 bases between. The CDR3 totals 14 residues. The CDR3 sequence: CASSIKGRGTEAFF. CDR3 in DNA: TGTGCCAGTAGTATAAAGGGGAGGGGAACTGAAGCTTTCTTT.

The chain recombines TRBV11-2 with TRBJ2-3; 12 bases align to TRBD2. CDR3 length: 17 residues. V dropped 2 bases and J dropped 4; count of bases not matched to a gene: 7. Germline V gene data show CDR1 as SGHAT and CDR2 as FQNNGV. CDR3 region: CASSLTPLAGGSDTQYF. Written as DNA, the CDR3 is TGTGCCAGCAGCTTAACCCCACTAGCGGGAGGCTCAGATACGCAGTATTTT.

As regards this clone: In the same sample, other DNA sequences code for this CDR3. The chain is built from TRBV6-5 and TRBJ2-7; 14 bases fit TRBD2. V dropped 0 bases and J dropped 7; count of bases not matched to a gene: 5. Germline V CDR1 and CDR2: MNHEY, SVGAGI. The CDR3 runs to 16 residues. The CDR3 loop is CASSYSGLAGGGEQYF. In nucleotides, the CDR3 is TGTGCCAGCAGTTACTCAGGACTAGCGGGAGGTGGGGAGCAGTACTTC.

J is TRBJ1-1 and V is TRBV5-1; D uncertain. This CDR3 spans 12 amino acids. Germline CDR1 SGHRS, CDR2 YFSETQ. V dropped 8 bases and J dropped 1 base, with 9 bases sitting between them. CDR3 region: CASRTGNTEAFF. The DNA for the CDR3 is TGCGCCAGTAGGACGGGGAACACTGAAGCTTTCTTT.

The chain carries TRBV5-5 and TRBJ2-7; D remains ambiguous. Germline V gives CDR1 SGHKS, CDR2 YYEKEE (reference sequence). V was shortened by 1 base and J by 6 bases, with 5 bases between the two germline ends. The CDR3 consists of 11 residues. The CDR3: CASSLSSEQYF. Here the CDR3 DNA reads TGTGCCAGCAGCTTGAGTAGCGAGCAGTACTTC.